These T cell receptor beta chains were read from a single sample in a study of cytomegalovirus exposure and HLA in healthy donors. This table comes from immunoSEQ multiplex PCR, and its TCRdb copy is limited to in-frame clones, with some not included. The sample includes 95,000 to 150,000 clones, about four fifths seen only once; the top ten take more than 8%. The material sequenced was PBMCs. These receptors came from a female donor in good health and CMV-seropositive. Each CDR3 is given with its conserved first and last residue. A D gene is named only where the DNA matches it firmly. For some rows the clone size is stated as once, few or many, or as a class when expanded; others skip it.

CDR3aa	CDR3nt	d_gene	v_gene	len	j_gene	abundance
CASSLTRGFTEAFF	TGTGCCAGCAGCTTAACCAGGGGTTTCACTGAAGCTTTCTTT	NA	TRBV7-2	14	TRBJ1-1	NA
CARSADRTGELFF	TGTGCCAGAAGCGCGGACAGAACCGGGGAGCTGTTTTTT	NA	TRBV5-3	13	TRBJ2-2	NA
CASSLTGGTEAFF	TGTGCCAGCAGTTTAACAGGGGGCACTGAAGCTTTCTTT	TRBD1	TRBV27	13	TRBJ1-1	NA
CASSPGGWETQYF	TGTGCCAGCAGCCCTGGCGGTTGGGAGACCCAGTACTTC	NA	TRBV7-3	13	TRBJ2-5	NA
CASSLEGGVTEAFF	TGTGCCAGCAGCTTGGAGGGAGGCGTTACTGAAGCTTTCTTT	NA	TRBV5-8	14	TRBJ1-1	NA
CASSFGRAGPEAFF	TGTGCCAGCAGCTTTGGGAGGGCAGGGCCTGAAGCTTTCTTT	NA	TRBV11-2	14	TRBJ1-1	few
CASSGQGQYNSPLHF	TGTGCCAGCAGTGGCCAAGGACAGTATAATTCACCCCTCCACTTT	NA	TRBV2	15	TRBJ1-6	NA
CAISDGEILSGYGYTF	TGTGCCATCAGTGACGGGGAAATCTTATCGGGCTATGGCTACACCTTC	NA	TRBV10-3	16	TRBJ1-2	NA
CSASFQDEQYF	TGCAGTGCTAGTTTCCAGGACGAGCAGTACTTC	NA	TRBV20-1	11	TRBJ2-7	NA
CASREGLSNEKLFF	TGTGCCAGCAGGGAGGGATTGAGTAATGAAAAACTGTTTTTT	NA	TRBV2	14	TRBJ1-4	NA
CASSFNRVDEQYF	TGTGCCAGCAGCTTCAACAGGGTTGACGAGCAGTACTTC	NA	TRBV7-2	13	TRBJ2-7	NA
CASSFVAASTDTQYF	TGTGCCAGCAGTTTTGTAGCCGCTAGCACAGATACGCAGTATTTT	NA	TRBV28	15	TRBJ2-3	NA